This TCR beta chain was sequenced in a study of T cells in tuberculosis. The V gene end was trimmed by 5 bases and the J gene end by 5 bases; junction bases not matched to a gene: 4. The germline CDR1 and CDR2 sequences are MNHNY and SVGAGI (reference sequence). The CDR3 spans 14 residues. Sequencing used immunoSEQ multiplex PCR; TCRdb keeps in-frame clones, though not all of them. The data contain tens of thousands of clones, 91% of them seen just once; the ten biggest clones take up 2.4%. Time point denoted: new active TB diagnosis, blood taken before or within 7 days of starting treatment. Sequences were derived from PBMCs, sampled at tuberculosis diagnosis. The sequence came from an adult with tuberculosis. J is TRBJ2-1 and V is TRBV6-6, with 9 bases identical to TRBD1. CDR3 sequence reads: CASSGTGRNNEQFF. The CDR3 nucleotides read TGTGCCAGCAGTGGGACAGGGAGAAACAATGAGCAGTTCTTC.